These 9 T cell receptor beta chains originate from one sample sequenced in a study of T cells in Graves' hyperthyroidism and ophthalmopathy. The source material, RNA transcripts, was used to amplify TCR beta CDR3 regions. The HTBI set primed first-round TCR CDR3 RT-PCR. TCRdb reprocessed the multiplex PCR reads via MiXCR and lists one record per CDR3 protein. The sample yields roughly 580,000 distinct CDR3 sequences, roughly 13% seen once. Source material: blood. These TCRs come from a woman aged 30 to 39 with Graves' hyperthyroidism that later progressed to Graves' ophthalmopathy.

This chain links TRBV4-1 with TRBJ2-7; 7 nucleotides line up with TRBD1. Per the germline V gene, CDR1 is MGHRA and CDR2 is YSYEKL. V lost 1 base to trimming and J lost 1 base; unmatched junction nucleotides: 10. The CDR3 consists of 17 residues. Here the CDR3 reads CASSQGQGLYQSYEQYF. CDR3 DNA: TGCGCCAGCAGCCAAGGACAGGGCCTATATCAATCCTACGAGCAGTACTTC.

This clonotype was seen many times. The J gene is TRBJ1-3, the V gene TRBV6-1; a weak D match, TRBD1 (6 bases). The CDR3 runs 17 residues. Germline V gene lookup returns CDR1 MNHNS and CDR2 SASEGT. V shed 1 base and J shed 0 bases, with 13 bases lying between them. For the CDR3, the DNA is TGTGCCAGCAGTGAAGGTTATCAGGGGCCCTCTGGAAACACCATATATTTT. It is translated as CASSEGYQGPSGNTIYF.

At least ten counts were recorded for this clonotype. The rearrangement links TRBV12-3 or TRBV12-4 to TRBJ2-5, with 9 bases that match TRBD1. The CDR3 contains 14 residues. V gave up 8 bases and J gave up 5 bases; unmatched junction bases: 9. CDR3 sequence (DNA): TGTGCCAGCGGGCCCGACAGGGGGTGGGAGACCCAGTACTTC. Translation: CASGPDRGWETQYF.

There are a few counts of this clonotype. The rearrangement joins TRBV9 to TRBJ1-1, with D possibly matching TRBD1 (5 bases). The ends were cut back, 0 bases at V and 7 bases at J, with 10 bases in the middle. CDR3 length equals 13 residues. CDR1 is SGDLS and CDR2 is YYNGEE in the germline V gene. The CDR3: CASSVGGANEAFF. CDR3 DNA: TGTGCCAGCAGCGTAGGGGGCGCAAATGAAGCTTTCTTT.

Many counts were recorded for this clonotype. The J gene is TRBJ2-7, the V gene TRBV28; 10 bases are a match to TRBD2. V was clipped by 5 bases and J by 2 bases; unmatched bases: 6. CDR3 length: 15 residues. Germline-derived CDR1 and CDR2 are MDHEN and SYDVKM. The CDR3 sequence is CASSLALAGPYEQYF. CDR3 nucleotide sequence: TGTGCCAGCAGTCTGGCACTAGCGGGGCCCTACGAGCAGTACTTC.

Here the CDR3 DNA reads TGTGCCTGGCGAGGGGACAGGCTGCCCGGAAACACCATATATTTT. Translation gives CAWRGDRLPGNTIYF. V and J are TRBV30 and TRBJ1-3; 8 nucleotides agree with TRBD1. There are 15 residues in the CDR3. V lost 5 bases to trimming and J lost 4 bases; unmatched junction nucleotides: 10. Germline V gives CDR1 GTSNPN, CDR2 SVGIG (reference sequence).

This clonotype was seen ten or more times. The chain has TRBV20-1 and TRBJ2-1; TRBD2 is a possible D gene (5 bases). V lost 5 bases and J lost 6, with 11 bases in between. Germline V lookup: CDR1 DFQATT, CDR2 SNEGSKA (reference sequence). CDR3 length: 12 residues. Here the CDR3 reads CSAVLSGNEQFF. The CDR3 DNA follows: TGCAGTGCTGTACTCAGCGGCAATGAGCAGTTCTTC.

This clonotype was detected only once. This chain connects TRBV27 to TRBJ2-7; D is uncertain. V was trimmed by 2 bases and J by 2 bases, leaving 13 bases between them. The CDR3 length is 15 residues. Germline CDR1 and CDR2: MNHEY and SMNVEV (reference sequence). Here the CDR3 reads CASSLNGDKAYEQYV. In DNA form, the CDR3 reads TGTGCCAGCAGTTTAAATGGCGACAAAGCCTACGAGCAGTACGTC.

This clonotype was detected ten times or more. The chain employs TRBV13 and TRBJ2-7, with 12 nucleotides matching TRBD2. Looked up from germline, CDR1 is PRHDT and CDR2 is FYEKMQ (reference sequence). V shed 4 bases and J 1 base; nucleotides not matched to a gene: 2. CDR3 length: 15 amino acids. CDR3 protein: CASSSLAGGSYEQYF. The CDR3 nucleotides are TGTGCCAGCAGCTCTCTAGCGGGAGGGTCCTACGAGCAGTACTTC.